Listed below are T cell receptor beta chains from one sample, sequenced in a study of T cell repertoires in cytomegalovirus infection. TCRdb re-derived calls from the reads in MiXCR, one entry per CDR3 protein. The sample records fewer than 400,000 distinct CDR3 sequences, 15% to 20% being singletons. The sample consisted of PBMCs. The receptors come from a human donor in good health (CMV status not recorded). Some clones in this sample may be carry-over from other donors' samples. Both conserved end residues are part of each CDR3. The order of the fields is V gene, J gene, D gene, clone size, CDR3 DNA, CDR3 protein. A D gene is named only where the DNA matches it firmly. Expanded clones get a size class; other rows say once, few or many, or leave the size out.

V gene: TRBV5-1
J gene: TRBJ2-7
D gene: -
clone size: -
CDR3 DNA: TGCGCCAGCAGCTTGGCCGATAGGGGCCTTAACGAGCAGTACTTC
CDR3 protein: CASSLADRGLNEQYF

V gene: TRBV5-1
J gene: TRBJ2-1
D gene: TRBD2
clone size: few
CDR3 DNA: TGCGCCAGCAGCCTACCGGGACTAGCTTACAATGAGCAGTTCTTC
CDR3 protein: CASSLPGLAYNEQFF

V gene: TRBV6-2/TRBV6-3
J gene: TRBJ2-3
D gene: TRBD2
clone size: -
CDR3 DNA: TGTGCCAGCAGCTTCGGAGGCCCTAGCGGGACCACAGATACGCAGTATTTT
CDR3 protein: CASSFGGPSGTTDTQYF

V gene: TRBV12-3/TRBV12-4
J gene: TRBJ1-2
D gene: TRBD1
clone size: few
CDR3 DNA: TGTGCCAGCAGTATCGGGACAGGGAGTCAATATGATGGCTACACCTTC
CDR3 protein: CASSIGTGSQYDGYTF

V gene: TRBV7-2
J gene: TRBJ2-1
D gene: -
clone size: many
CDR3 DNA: TGTGCCAGCAGCTCCTATGACGGGCATCCGCTTTACAATGAGCAGTTCTTC
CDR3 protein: CASSSYDGHPLYNEQFF

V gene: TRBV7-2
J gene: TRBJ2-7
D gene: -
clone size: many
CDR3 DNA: TGTGCCAGCAGCTTAGGGACTGGAGTCTACGAGCAGTACTTC
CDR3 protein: CASSLGTGVYEQYF

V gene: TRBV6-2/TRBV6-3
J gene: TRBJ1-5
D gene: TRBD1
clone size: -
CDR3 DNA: TGTGCCAGCAGTAACCGGGACAGGATTGCGCCCCAGCATTTT
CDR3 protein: CASSNRDRIAPQHF

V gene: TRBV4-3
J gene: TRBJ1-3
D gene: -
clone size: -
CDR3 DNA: TGCGCCAGCAGCCAAGATGGTCAGGACACCATATATTTT
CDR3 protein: CASSQDGQDTIYF

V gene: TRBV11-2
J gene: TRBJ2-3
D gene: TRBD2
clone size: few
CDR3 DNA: TGTGCCAGCAGCTCGACTAGCGGGGTGGGTTTAGATACGCAGTATTTT
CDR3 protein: CASSSTSGVGLDTQYF

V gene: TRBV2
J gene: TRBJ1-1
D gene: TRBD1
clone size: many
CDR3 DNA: TGTGCCAGCAGAGTTACAGGGGGGAACACTGAAGCTTTCTTT
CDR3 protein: CASRVTGGNTEAFF

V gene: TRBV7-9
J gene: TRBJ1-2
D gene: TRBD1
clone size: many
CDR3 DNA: TGTGCCAGCAGCTTAGCCGGCAGGGGGCAAGGCTACACCTTC
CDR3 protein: CASSLAGRGQGYTF

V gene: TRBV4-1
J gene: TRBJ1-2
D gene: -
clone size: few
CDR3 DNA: TGCGCCAGCAGCCATAGGGCCGGGGCGCCCAACTATGGCTACACCTTC
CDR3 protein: CASSHRAGAPNYGYTF

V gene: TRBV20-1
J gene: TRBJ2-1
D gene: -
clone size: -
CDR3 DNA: TGCAGTGCTAGAGATCAAAGGGCCGGAGCCTACAATGAGCAGTTCTTC
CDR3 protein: CSARDQRAGAYNEQFF

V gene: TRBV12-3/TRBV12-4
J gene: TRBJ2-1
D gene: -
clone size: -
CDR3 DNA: TGTGCCAGCAGTCCGTACAGGGCCGTTGAGCAGTTCTTC
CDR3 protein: CASSPYRAVEQFF

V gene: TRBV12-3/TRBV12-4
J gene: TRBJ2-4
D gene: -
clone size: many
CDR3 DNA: TGTGCCAGCAGTTTGGGTTTCTTTGGGGGGACCAAAAACATTCAGTACTTC
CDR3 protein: CASSLGFFGGTKNIQYF

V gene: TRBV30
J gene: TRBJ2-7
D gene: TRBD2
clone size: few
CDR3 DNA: TGTGCCTGGAACCTACGGGGGGGAATCCTTGGCGAGCAGTACTTC
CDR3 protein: CAWNLRGGILGEQYF

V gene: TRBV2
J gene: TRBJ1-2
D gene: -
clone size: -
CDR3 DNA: TGTGCCAGCAGTGGACGACAGGCCTATGGCTACACCTTC
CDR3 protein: CASSGRQAYGYTF

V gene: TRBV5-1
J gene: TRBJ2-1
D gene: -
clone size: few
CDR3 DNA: TGCGCCAGCAGCTTTTCGAGTCTAAGCTCCTACAATGAGCAGTTCTTC
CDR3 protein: CASSFSSLSSYNEQFF

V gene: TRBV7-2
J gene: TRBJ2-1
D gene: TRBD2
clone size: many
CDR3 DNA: TGTGCCAGCAGCTCCAACGTAGCGGGAGGTATTAATGAGCAGTTCTTC
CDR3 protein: CASSSNVAGGINEQFF

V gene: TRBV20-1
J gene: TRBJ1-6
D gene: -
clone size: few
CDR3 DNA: TGCAGTGCTAGAGAAAGTGGCGATTCACCCCTCCACTTT
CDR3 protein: CSARESGDSPLHF

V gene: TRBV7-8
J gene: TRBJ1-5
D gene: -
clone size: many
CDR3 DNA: TGTGCCAGCAGCACCCTTAGGGACAATCAGCCCCAGCATTTT
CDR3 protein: CASSTLRDNQPQHF

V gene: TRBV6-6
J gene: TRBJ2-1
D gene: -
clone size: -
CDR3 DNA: TGTGCCAGCAGGAAACAGGATTTTGAGCAGTTCTTC
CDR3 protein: CASRKQDFEQFF

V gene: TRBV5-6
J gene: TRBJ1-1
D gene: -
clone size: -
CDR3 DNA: TGTGCCAGCAGCTTGTTGGGGAACCGGGACGGCCTGATGAACACTGAAGCTTTCTTT
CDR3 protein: CASSLLGNRDGLMNTEAFF

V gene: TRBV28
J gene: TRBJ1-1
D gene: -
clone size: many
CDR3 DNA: TGTGCCAGCAGTTCATCGGGGGTGGTCACTGAAGCTTTCTTT
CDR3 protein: CASSSSGVVTEAFF

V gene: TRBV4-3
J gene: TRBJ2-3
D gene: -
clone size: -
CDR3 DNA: TGCGCCAGCAGCCAAGATCCCGGGAGCGCAGATACGCAGTATTTT
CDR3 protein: CASSQDPGSADTQYF

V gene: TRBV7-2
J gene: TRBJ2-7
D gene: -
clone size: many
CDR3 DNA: TGTGCCAGCAGCACCACCGGCGTCTACGAGCAGTACTTC
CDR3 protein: CASSTTGVYEQYF

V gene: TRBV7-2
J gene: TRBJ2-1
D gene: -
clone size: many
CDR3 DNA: TGTGCCAGCAGGTCCATAAGCTCCTACAATGAGCAGTTCTTC
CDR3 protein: CASRSISSYNEQFF

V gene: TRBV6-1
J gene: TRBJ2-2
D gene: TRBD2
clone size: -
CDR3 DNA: TGTGCCAGCAGTAACGGGGGGATAGTGGAGCTGTTTTTT
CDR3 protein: CASSNGGIVELFF

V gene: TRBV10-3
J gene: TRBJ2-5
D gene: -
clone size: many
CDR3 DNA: TGTGCCATCAGTGATACGAAAGGAGAAGAGACCCAGTACTTC
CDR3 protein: CAISDTKGEETQYF

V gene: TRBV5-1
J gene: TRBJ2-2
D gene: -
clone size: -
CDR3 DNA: TGCGCCAGCAGCTCGGACGGACGCTACCCCGGGGAGCTGTTTTTT
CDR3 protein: CASSSDGRYPGELFF

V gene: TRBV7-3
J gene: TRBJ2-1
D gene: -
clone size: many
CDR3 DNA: TGTGCCAGCAGCTTAATAGGCAGGGTTGGGGGTGAGCAGTTCTTC
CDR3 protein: CASSLIGRVGGEQFF

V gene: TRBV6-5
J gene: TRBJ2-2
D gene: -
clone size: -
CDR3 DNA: TGTGCCAGCAGTTACGTGGACCCCGCGAACACCGGGGAGCTGTTTTTT
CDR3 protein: CASSYVDPANTGELFF

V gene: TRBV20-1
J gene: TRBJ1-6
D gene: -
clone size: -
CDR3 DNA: TGCAGTGCTAGAGAAGAATTTAGTAATAATTCACCCCTCCACTTT
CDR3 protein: CSAREEFSNNSPLHF

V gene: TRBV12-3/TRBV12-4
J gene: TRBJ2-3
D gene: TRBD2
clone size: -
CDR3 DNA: TGTGCCAGCAGTCGCCGGGAGGGCCGGTATACGCAGTATTTT
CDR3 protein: CASSRREGRYTQYF

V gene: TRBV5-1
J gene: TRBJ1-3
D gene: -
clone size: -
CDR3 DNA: TGCGCCAGCAGCCCGGGTACAATCTCTGGAAACACCATATATTTT
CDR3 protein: CASSPGTISGNTIYF

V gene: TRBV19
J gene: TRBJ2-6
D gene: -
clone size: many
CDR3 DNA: TGTGCCAGTAGCGCCTACAAGGGCCGAATCTCTGGGGCCAACGTCCTGACTTTC
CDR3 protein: CASSAYKGRISGANVLTF

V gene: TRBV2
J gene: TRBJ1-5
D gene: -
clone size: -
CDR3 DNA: TGTGCCAGCGCCGTCAGTGAAGGACCCCAGCATTTT
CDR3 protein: CASAVSEGPQHF

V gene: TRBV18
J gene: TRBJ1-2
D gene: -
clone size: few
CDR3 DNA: TGTGCCAGCTCACCAGGCTCTCTCTATGGCTACACCTTC
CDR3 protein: CASSPGSLYGYTF

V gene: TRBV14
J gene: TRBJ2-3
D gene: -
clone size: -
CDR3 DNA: TGTGCCAGCAGCCAAGTGGGGGGCTCCACAGATACGCAGTATTTT
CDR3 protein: CASSQVGGSTDTQYF

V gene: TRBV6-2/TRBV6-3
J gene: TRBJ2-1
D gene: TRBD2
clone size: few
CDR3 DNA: TGTGCCAGCACTTACGCCGGGACTAGTTACAATGAGCAGTTCTTC
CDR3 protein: CASTYAGTSYNEQFF

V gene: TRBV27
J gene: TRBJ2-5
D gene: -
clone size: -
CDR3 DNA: TGTGCCAGCAGTTTCACCGGGACCCCCGGATCGACCCAGTACTTC
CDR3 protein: CASSFTGTPGSTQYF

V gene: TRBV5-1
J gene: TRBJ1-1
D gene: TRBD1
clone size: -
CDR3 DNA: TGCGCCAGCAGCCAGGACAGGACCGAAGCTTTCTTT
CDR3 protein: CASSQDRTEAFF

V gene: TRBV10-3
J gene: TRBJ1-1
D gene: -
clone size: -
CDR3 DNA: TGTGCCATCAGTGCAGAGATCAATCAAGCTTTCTTT
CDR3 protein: CAISAEINQAFF

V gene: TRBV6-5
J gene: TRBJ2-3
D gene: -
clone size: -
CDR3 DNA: TGTGCCAGCAGTTACGGTGCACCCCCGAGGAGTGATACGCAGTATTTT
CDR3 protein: CASSYGAPPRSDTQYF

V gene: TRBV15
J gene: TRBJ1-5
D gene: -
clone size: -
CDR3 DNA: TGTGCCACCGCTGAGGGGGTAATGGGAGATAGCAATCAGCCCCAGCATTTT
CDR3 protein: CATAEGVMGDSNQPQHF

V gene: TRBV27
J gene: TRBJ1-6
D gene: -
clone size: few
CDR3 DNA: TGTGCCAGCAGTGTCCGCGGGGGCTCACCCCTCCACTTT
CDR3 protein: CASSVRGGSPLHF

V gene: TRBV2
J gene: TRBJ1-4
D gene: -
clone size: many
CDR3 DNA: TGTGCCAGCGGAAGGACAGTCCTTAATGAAAAACTGTTTTTT
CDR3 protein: CASGRTVLNEKLFF

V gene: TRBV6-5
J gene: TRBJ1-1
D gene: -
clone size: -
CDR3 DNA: TGTGCCAGCAGGAAAGACTCCCGCCGAACGAAAGCTTTCTTT
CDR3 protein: CASRKDSRRTKAFF

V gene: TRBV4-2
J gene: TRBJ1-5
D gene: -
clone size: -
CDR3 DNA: TGTGCCAGCAGCCAAGATAGGGATGCCAATCAGCCCCAGCATTTT
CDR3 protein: CASSQDRDANQPQHF

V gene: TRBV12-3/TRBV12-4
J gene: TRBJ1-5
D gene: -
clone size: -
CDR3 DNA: TGTGCCAGCACACTGGGGGAGGGACTCAATCAGCCCCAGCATTTT
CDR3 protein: CASTLGEGLNQPQHF

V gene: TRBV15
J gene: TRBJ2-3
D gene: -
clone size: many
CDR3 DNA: TGTGCCACCAGCAGAGATCGATATGATACGCAGTATTTT
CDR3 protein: CATSRDRYDTQYF

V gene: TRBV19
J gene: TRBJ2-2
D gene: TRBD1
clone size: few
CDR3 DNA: TGTGCCAGTGGGACAGGGGAAAACACCGGGGAGCTGTTTTTT
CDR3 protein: CASGTGENTGELFF

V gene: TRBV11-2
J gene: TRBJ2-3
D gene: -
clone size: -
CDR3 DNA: TGTGCCAGCAGCACCAGGGTCACAGATACGCAGTATTTT
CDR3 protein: CASSTRVTDTQYF

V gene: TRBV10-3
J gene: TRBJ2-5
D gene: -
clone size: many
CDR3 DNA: TGTGCCATCGGGCCCGGGGTTCGCGAGACCCAGTACTTC
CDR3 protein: CAIGPGVRETQYF